These 2 T cell receptor beta chains share one sample of origin, sequenced in a study of CD8 T cells in Susac syndrome (dated by TCRdb to between 2018 and 2021). Library prep was done by the immunoSEQ multiplex PCR assay. RNA was extracted using the RNeasy kit, and roughly 0.5 to 1 microgram was reverse transcribed with random hexamers. The raw public reads went through TCRdb reprocessing: fastp at Q25, MiXCR clone calling, in-frame beta chains kept. Rows matching on CDR3 protein sequence are summarized as one entry with the most common DNA and genes. In all, the sample holds some 180,000 distinct CDR3 sequences, and roughly 94% of those were seen once. Together, the top ten hold about 0.1% of the sample. The material sequenced was CD4+ T cells from PBMCs. Every receptor here comes from a human donor with Susac syndrome.

This rearrangement joins TRBV10-3 to TRBJ2-2, with 12 bases lining up with TRBD2. The CDR3 contains 16 residues. CDR1 and CDR2 from the germline V gene are ENHRY and SYGVKD. The V gene end was trimmed by 4 bases and the J gene end by 5 bases; junction bases not matched to a gene: 5. The CDR3 coding sequence is TGTGCCATCAGTGCTCCGACTAGCGGGGGAACCGGGGAGCTGTTTTTT. Its protein is CAISAPTSGGTGELFF.

Only one count was recorded for this clonotype. V usage is TRBV20-1 and J usage is TRBJ2-3, with unresolved D. The V and J ends lost 4 bases and 0 bases respectively, with 23 bases between them. The CDR3 sequence is 18 residues long. Germline-derived CDR1 and CDR2 are DFQATT and SNEGSKA (reference sequence). CDR3 sequence: CSAIHPLAERTSTDTQYF. Written as DNA, the CDR3 is TGCAGTGCTATCCACCCGCTGGCGGAGCGAACTAGCACAGATACGCAGTATTTT.